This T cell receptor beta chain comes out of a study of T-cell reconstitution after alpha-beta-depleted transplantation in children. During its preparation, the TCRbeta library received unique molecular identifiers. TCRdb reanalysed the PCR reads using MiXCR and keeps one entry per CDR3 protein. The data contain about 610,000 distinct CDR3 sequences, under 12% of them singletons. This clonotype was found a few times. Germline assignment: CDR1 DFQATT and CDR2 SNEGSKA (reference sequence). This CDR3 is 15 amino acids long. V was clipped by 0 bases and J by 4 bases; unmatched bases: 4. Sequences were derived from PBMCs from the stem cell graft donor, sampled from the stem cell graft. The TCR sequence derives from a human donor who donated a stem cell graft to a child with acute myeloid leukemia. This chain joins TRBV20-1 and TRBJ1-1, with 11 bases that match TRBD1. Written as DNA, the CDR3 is TGCAGTGCTAGAGATATCGGGACAGGGGGCACTGAAGCTTTCTTT. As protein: CSARDIGTGGTEAFF.